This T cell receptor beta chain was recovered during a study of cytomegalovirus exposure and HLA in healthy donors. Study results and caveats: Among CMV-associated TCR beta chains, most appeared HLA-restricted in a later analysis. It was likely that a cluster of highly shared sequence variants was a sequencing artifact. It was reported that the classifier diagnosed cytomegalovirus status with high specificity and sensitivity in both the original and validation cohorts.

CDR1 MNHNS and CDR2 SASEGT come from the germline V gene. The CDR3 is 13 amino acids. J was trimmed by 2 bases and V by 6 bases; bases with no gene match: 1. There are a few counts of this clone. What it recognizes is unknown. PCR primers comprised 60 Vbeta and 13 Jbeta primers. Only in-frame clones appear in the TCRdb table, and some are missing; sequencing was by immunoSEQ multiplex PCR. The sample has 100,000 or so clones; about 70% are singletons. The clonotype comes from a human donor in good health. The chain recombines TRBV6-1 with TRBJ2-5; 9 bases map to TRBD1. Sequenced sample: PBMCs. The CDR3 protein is CASRGTGQETQYF. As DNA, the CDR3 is TGTGCCAGCAGGGGGACAGGGCAAGAGACCCAGTACTTC.